The 2 T cell receptor beta chains below were found in one sample sequenced in a study of liver allograft versus peripheral blood T cells (dated by TCRdb to 2019 to 2021). As for the study more broadly: In liver transplant recipients, the study looked at T cell receptor repertoires in the peripheral blood and set them against the repertoires found within the transplanted livers.

The instrument was an Illumina MiSeq. TCRdb ran its own pipeline on the public reads, namely fastp trimming at Q25 and MiXCR clone calling, and kept in-frame beta chains. Every entry covers one CDR3 protein and lists the most common genes and DNA from its rows. The sample profile shows around 2,100 distinct CDR3 sequences; roughly a sixth of them were found once. Clones ranked in the top ten supply roughly 60% of the sample. The receptors stem from a human patient who had a liver transplant. Following transplantation, T cells from the graft donor may be among those present.

Sample share makes this clonotype medium-sized (0.01 to 0.1%). The chain combines TRBV7-2 with TRBJ2-6, with unresolved D. The CDR3 totals 12 residues. The germline gives CDR1 SGHTA, CDR2 FQGNSA. Trimming took off 4 bases at V and 10 bases at J, with 8 bases between the two ends. The CDR3 DNA is TGTGCCAGCAGCTCGGAGCTTAACGTCCTGACTTTC. Protein product: CASSSELNVLTF.

This clonotype is labeled medium-sized. The chain is built from TRBV19 and TRBJ2-5, with D perhaps matching TRBD2 (5 bases). V lost 3 bases and J 6 bases, leaving 11 bases between the germline ends. This CDR3 has 13 amino acids. CDR1 is LNHDA, CDR2 SQIVND, per germline (reference sequence). The CDR3: CASSIVERKTQYF. The CDR3 nucleotides read TGTGCCAGTAGTATTGTGGAGCGGAAGACCCAGTACTTC.